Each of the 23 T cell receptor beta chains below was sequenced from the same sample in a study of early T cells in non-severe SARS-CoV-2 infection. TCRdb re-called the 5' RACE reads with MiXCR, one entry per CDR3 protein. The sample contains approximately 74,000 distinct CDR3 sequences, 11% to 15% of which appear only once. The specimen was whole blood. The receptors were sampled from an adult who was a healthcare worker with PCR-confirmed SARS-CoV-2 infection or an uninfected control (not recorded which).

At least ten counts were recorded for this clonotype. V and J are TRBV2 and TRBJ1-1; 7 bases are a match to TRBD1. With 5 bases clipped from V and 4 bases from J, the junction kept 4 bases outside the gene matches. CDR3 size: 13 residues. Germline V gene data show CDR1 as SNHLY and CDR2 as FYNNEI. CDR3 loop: CASSRTGPTEAFF. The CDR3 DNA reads TGTGCCAGCAGTCGGACAGGTCCCACTGAAGCTTTCTTT.

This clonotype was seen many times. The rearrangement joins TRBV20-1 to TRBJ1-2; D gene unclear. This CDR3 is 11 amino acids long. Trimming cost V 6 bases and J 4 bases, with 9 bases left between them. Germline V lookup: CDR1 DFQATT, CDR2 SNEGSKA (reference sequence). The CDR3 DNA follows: TGCAGTGCAAACGGACCCTATGGCTACACCTTC. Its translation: CSANGPYGYTF.

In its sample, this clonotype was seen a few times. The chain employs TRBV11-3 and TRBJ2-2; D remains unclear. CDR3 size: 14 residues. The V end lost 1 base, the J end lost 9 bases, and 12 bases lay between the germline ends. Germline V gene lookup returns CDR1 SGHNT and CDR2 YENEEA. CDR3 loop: CASSLVSASRELFF. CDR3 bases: TGTGCCAGCAGCTTAGTCTCGGCCTCCCGGGAGCTGTTTTTT.

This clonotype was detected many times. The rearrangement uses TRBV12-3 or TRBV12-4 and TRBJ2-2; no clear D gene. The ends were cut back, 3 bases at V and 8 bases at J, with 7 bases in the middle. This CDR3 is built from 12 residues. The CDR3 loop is CASSFSAGELFF. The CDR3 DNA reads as TGTGCCAGCAGTTTTTCCGCGGGGGAGCTGTTTTTT.

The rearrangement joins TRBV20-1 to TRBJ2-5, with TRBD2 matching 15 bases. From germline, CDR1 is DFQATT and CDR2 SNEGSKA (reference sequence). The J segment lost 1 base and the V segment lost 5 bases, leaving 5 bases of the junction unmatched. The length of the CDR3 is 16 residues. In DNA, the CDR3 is TGCAGTGCTCCCCGGACTAGCGGGGGGGTCCAAGAGACCCAGTACTTC. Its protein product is CSAPRTSGGVQETQYF.

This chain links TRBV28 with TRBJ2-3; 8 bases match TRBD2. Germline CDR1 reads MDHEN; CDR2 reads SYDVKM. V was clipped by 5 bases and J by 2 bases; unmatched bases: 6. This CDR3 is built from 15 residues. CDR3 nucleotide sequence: TGTGCCAGCAGTCCCGGGGGGGCTCTCACAGATACGCAGTATTTT. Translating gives CASSPGGALTDTQYF.

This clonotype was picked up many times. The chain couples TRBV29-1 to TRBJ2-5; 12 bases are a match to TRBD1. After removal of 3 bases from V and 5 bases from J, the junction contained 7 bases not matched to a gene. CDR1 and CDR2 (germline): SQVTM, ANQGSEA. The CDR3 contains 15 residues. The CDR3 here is CSVDMGQGASETQYF. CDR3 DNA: TGCAGCGTTGATATGGGACAGGGGGCTTCGGAGACCCAGTACTTC. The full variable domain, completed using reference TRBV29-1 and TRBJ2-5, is SAVISQKPSRDICQRGTSLTIQCQVDSQVTMMFWYRQQPGQSLTLIATANQGSEATYESGFVIDKFPISRPNLTFSTLTVSNMSPEDSSIYLCSVDMGQGASETQYFGPGTRLLVL.

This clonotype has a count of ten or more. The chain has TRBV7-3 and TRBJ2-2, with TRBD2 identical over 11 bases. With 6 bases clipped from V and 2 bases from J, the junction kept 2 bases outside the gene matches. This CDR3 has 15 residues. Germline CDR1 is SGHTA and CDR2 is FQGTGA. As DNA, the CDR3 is TGTGCCAGCAGTCTAGCGGGGGGCAACACCGGGGAGCTGTTTTTT. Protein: CASSLAGGNTGELFF.

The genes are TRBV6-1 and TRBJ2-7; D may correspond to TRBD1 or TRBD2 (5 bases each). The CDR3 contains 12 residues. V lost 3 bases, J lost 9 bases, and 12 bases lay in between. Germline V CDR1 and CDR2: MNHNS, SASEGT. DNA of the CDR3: TGTGCCAGCAGTGAGGGACGGGATGGGCAGTACTTC. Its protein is CASSEGRDGQYF.

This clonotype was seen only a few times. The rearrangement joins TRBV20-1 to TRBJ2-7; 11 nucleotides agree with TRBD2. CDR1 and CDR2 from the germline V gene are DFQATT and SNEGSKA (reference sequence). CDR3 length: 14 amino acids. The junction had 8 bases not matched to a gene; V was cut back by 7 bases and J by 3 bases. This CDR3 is CSGLPGTSGYEQYF. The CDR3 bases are TGCAGTGGACTGCCGGGGACTAGCGGCTACGAGCAGTACTTC.

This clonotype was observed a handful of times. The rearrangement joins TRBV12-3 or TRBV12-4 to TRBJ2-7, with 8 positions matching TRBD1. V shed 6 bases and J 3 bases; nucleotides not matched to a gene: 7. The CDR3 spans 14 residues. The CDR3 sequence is CASSQGQGVYEQYF. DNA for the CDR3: TGTGCCAGCAGCCAAGGACAGGGCGTCTACGAGCAGTACTTC.

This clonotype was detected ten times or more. The chain's CDR3 is CASSLIDKTNYGYTF. In DNA, the CDR3 is TGTGCCAGCAGTTTAATAGACAAAACTAACTATGGCTACACCTTC. V is TRBV28 and J is TRBJ1-2, with D hard to call. There are 15 residues in the CDR3. Between the trimmed V and J ends, which lost 2 bases and 0 bases, there was a span of 10 bases. From germline, CDR1 is MDHEN and CDR2 SYDVKM.

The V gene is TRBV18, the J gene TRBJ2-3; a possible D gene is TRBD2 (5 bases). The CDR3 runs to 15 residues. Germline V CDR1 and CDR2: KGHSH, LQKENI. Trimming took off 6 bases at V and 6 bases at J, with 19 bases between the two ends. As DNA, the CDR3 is TGTGCCAGCTCCGATAGCTGGCACTCGGGGGATACGCAGTATTTT. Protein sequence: CASSDSWHSGDTQYF.

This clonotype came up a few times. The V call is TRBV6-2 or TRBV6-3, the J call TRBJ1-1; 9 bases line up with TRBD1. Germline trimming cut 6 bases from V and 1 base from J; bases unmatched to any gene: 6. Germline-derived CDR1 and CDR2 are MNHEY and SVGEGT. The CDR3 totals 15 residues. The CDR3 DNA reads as TGTGCCAGCAGCCGGACAGGGGCGCCGAACACTGAAGCTTTCTTT. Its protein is CASSRTGAPNTEAFF.

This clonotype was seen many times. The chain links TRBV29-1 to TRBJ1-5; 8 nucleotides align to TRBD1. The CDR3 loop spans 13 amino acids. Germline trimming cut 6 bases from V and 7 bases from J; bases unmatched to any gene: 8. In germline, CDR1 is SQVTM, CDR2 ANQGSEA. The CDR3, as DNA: TGCAGCGTCACAACAGGGGGGCGGCAGCCCCAGCATTTT. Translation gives CSVTTGGRQPQHF.

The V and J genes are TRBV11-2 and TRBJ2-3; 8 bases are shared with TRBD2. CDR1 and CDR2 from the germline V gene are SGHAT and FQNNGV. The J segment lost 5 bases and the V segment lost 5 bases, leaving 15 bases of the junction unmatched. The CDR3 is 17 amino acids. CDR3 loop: CASSLKPGTSFGDTQYF. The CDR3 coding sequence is TGTGCCAGCAGCCTAAAGCCCGGGACTAGTTTTGGAGATACGCAGTATTTT.

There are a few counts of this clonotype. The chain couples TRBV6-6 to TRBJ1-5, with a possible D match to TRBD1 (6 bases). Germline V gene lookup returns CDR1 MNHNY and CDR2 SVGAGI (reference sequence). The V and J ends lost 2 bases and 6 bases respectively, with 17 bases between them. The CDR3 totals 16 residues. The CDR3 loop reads CASSYGGPKGGQPQHF. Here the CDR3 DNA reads TGTGCCAGCAGTTACGGGGGGCCCAAGGGTGGTCAGCCCCAGCATTTT.

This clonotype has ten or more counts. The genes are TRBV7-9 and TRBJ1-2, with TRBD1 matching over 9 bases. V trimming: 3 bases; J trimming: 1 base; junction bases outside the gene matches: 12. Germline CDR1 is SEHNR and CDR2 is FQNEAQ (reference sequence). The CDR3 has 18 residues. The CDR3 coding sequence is TGTGCCAGCAGCTTTCCCGGGACAGGGAATCTGGGTAACTATGGCTACACCTTC. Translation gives CASSFPGTGNLGNYGYTF.

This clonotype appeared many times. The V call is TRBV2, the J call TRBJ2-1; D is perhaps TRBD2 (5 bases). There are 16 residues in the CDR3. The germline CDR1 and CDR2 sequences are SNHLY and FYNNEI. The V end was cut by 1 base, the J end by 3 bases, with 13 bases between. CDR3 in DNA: TGTGCCAGCAGTGAAGGACAACTAGGCCTCTACAATGAGCAGTTCTTC. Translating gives CASSEGQLGLYNEQFF.

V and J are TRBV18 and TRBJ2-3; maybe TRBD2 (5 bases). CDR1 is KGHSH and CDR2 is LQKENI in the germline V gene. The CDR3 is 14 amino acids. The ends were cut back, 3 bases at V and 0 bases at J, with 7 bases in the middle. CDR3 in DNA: TGTGCCAGCTCACCTAGGACTAGCACAGATACGCAGTATTTT. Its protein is CASSPRTSTDTQYF. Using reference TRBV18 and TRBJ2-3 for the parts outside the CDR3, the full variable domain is NAGVMQNPRHLVRRRGQEARLRCSPMKGHSHVYWYRQLPEEGLKFMVYLQKENIIDESGMPKERFSAEFPKEGPSILRIQQVVRGDSAAYFCASSPRTSTDTQYFGPGTRLTVL.

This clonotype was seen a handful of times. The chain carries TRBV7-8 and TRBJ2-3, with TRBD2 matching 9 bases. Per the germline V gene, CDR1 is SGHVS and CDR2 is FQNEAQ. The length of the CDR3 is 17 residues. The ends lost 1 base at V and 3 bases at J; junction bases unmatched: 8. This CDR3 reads CASSLDPRGGETDTQYF. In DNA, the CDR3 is TGTGCCAGCAGCTTAGATCCGCGGGGGGGCGAGACAGATACGCAGTATTTT.

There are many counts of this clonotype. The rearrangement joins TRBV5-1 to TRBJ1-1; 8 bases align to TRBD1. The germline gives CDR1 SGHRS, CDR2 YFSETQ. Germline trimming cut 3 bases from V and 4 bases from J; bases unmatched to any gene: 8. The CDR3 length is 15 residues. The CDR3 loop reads CASSSGQGGGTEAFF. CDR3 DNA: TGCGCCAGCAGCTCCGGACAGGGAGGGGGCACTGAAGCTTTCTTT.

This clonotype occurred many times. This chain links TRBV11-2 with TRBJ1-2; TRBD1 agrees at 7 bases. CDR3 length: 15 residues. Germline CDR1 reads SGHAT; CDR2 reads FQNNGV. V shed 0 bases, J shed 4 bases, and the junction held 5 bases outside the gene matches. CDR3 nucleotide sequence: TGTGCCAGCAGCTTAGACAGGGGGATAACCTATGGCTACACCTTC. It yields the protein CASSLDRGITYGYTF.